Presented here are 9 T cell receptor beta chains from one specimen sequenced in a study of T cell changes during pregnancy in multiple sclerosis (dated by TCRdb to about 2019). The library came from the immunoSEQ multiplex PCR assay. Here the immuneACCESS table is served through TCRdb, limited to in-frame sequences with V and J called. Missing clones are a known gap in these copies; in checked studies unresolved V genes cover under half, and the rest lacks a known reason. Across this sample there are approximately 45,000 clones, with 80% to 95% seen only once. 2.9% of the sample rests with the top ten. The sample here was CD8+ T cells from peripheral blood mononuclear cells, taken in the second trimester of pregnancy. All receptors derive from a female donor with multiple sclerosis, enrolled in a pregnancy study.

This clone was recorded only once. This chain joins TRBV29-1 and TRBJ1-3, with no clear D. Germline-derived CDR1 and CDR2 are SQVTM and ANQGSEA. V was shortened by 3 bases and J by 2 bases, with 8 bases between the two germline ends. CDR3 length: 13 amino acids. The CDR3 loop reads CSVETGTGNTIYF. CDR3 bases: TGCAGCGTTGAGACGGGGACTGGAAACACCATATATTTT.

The chain couples TRBV7-9 to TRBJ1-1; maybe TRBD1 (6 bases). V gave up 1 base and J gave up 2 bases, with 11 bases separating them. Germline values: CDR1 SEHNR, CDR2 FQNEAQ (reference sequence). The CDR3 totals 15 residues. CDR3 amino acids: CASSLVGQTNTEAFF. The CDR3 nucleotides are TGTGCCAGCAGCTTAGTTGGACAGACTAACACTGAAGCTTTCTTT.

The chain couples TRBV4-1 to TRBJ1-5; 7 bases agree with TRBD1. Trimming took 1 base from V and 2 from J; bases not matched to a gene: 2. CDR3 length: 15 amino acids. Germline CDR1 reads MGHRA; CDR2 reads YSYEKL. For the CDR3, the DNA is TGCGCCAGCAGCCAAGCCGGGACAGGCAATCAGCCCCAGCATTTT. Encoded protein: CASSQAGTGNQPQHF.

V usage is TRBV7-6 and J usage is TRBJ2-7, with TRBD2 identical over 12 bases. The CDR3 covers 20 residues. The germline V gene encodes CDR1 SGHVS and CDR2 FNYEAQ. Losses at the gene ends were 0 bases for V and 0 bases for J; bases not matched to a gene: 12. The chain's CDR3 is CASSLARSSGGEYFSYEQYF. DNA of the CDR3: TGTGCCAGCAGCTTAGCGAGGTCTAGCGGGGGGGAGTATTTCTCCTACGAGCAGTACTTC.

The chain is built from TRBV9 and TRBJ2-1, with D possibly being TRBD1 (5 bases). This CDR3 contains 15 residues. V lost 1 base and J 0 bases, leaving 8 bases between the germline ends. Germline CDR1 is SGDLS and CDR2 is YYNGEE. This chain's CDR3 is CASSVQGGSYNEQFF. In DNA, the CDR3 is TGTGCCAGCAGCGTACAGGGTGGCTCCTACAATGAGCAGTTCTTC.

The J gene is TRBJ1-1, the V gene TRBV4-1, with D maybe TRBD1 (5 bases). Germline values: CDR1 MGHRA, CDR2 YSYEKL. The V gene lost 1 base and the J gene lost 3 bases, with 12 bases spanning the gap. CDR3 size: 15 residues. In DNA, the CDR3 is TGCGCCAGCAGCCAAGTGGGGGGATCGGACACTGAAGCTTTCTTT. The encoded protein is CASSQVGGSDTEAFF.

In this sample, this clone turned up once. The V gene is TRBV4-3, the J gene TRBJ1-2; 8 nucleotides match TRBD1. V lost 4 bases, J lost 7 bases, and 2 bases stayed unmatched. Germline V CDR1 and CDR2: LGHNA, YSLEER. CDR3 length equals 12 residues. The CDR3 protein is CASSPGTGGYTF. The CDR3 region has the DNA TGCGCCAGCAGCCCCGGGACAGGTGGCTACACCTTC.

The chain carries TRBV15 and TRBJ1-2; TRBD1 might be the D (5 bases). The CDR3 has 13 residues. Germline V lookup: CDR1 LNHNV, CDR2 YYDKDF (reference sequence). V lost 5 bases, J lost 7 bases, and 14 bases lay in between. The CDR3 nucleotides are TGTGCCACCAGCGAAGGAGGGGCGGCTGGCTACACCTTC. Its protein product is CATSEGGAAGYTF.

The chain links TRBV9 to TRBJ2-5; the D is unclear. This CDR3 region has 13 residues. Germline V gene lookup returns CDR1 SGDLS and CDR2 YYNGEE. V lost 0 bases to trimming and J lost 5 bases, with 8 bases between them. Written as DNA, the CDR3 is TGTGCCAGCAGCGTAGGCCACTTTGAGACCCAGTACTTC. Translation gives CASSVGHFETQYF.